The sequence of this T cell receptor beta chain was determined in a study of shared clonotypes between healthy human individuals. Germline V gene lookup returns CDR1 MDHEN and CDR2 SYDVKM. Trimming at V came to 3 bases and at J to 5 bases, leaving 4 bases not matched to a gene. This CDR3 region has 13 residues. TCRdb's table, derived via immunoSEQ multiplex PCR, lists solely in-frame clones and lacks some. The table includes roughly 1,500,000 clones, just under 99% detected once. V is TRBV28 and J is TRBJ2-7, with 7 bases aligning to TRBD1. The clonotype was recovered from a young man in good health. Sequencing was performed on naive CD4+ T cells sorted from blood. Subset indicated: CD45RA+ positively selected. The CDR3 region is CASSLTGLDEQYF. The CDR3 DNA is TGTGCCAGCAGTTTGACAGGGTTAGACGAGCAGTACTTC.